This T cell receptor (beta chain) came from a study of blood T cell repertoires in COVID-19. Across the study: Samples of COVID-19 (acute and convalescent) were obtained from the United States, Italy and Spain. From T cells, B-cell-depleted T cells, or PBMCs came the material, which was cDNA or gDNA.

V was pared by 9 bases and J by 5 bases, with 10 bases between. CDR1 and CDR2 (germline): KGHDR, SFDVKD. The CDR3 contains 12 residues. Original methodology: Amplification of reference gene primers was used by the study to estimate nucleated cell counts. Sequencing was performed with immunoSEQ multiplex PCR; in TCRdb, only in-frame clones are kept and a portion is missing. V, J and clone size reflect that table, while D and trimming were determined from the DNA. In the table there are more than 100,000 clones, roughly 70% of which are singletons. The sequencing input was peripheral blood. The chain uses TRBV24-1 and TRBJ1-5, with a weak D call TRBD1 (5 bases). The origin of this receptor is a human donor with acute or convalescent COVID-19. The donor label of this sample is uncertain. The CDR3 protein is CATRRGDQPQHF. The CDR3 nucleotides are TGTGCCACCCGGAGGGGCGATCAGCCCCAGCATTTT.